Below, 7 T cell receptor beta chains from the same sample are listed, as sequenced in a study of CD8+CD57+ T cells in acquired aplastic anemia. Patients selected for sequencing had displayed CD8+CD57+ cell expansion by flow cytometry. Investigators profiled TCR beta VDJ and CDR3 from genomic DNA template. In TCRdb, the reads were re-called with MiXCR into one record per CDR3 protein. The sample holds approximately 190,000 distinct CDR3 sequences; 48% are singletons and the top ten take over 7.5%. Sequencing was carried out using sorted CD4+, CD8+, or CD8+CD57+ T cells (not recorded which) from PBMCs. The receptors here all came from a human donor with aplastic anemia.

The chain's CDR3 is CASSFGENTEAFF. The CDR3 DNA reads TGTGCCAGCAGCTTCGGCGAGAACACTGAAGCTTTCTTT. V gene TRBV7-6 combines with J gene TRBJ1-1; D not resolved. Germline V gives CDR1 SGHVS, CDR2 FNYEAQ. V lost 3 bases and J 1 base, leaving 6 bases between the germline ends. This CDR3 is 13 amino acids long. The entire variable domain, with the rest obtained from reference TRBV7-6 and TRBJ1-1, is as follows: GAGVSQSPRYKVTKRGQDVALRCDPISGHVSLYWYRQALGQGPEFLTYFNYEAQQDKSGLPNDRFSAERPEGSISTLTIQRTEQRDSAMYRCASSFGENTEAFFGQGTRLTVV.

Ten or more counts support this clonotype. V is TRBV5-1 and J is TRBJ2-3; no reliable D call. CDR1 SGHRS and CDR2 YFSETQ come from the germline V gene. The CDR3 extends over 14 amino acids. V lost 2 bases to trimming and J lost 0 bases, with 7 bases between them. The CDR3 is CASSFRSSTDTQYF. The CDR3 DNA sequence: TGCGCCAGCAGCTTTCGGTCAAGCACAGATACGCAGTATTTT.

The CDR3 protein is CASSPLISGSPSYNEQFF. The CDR3, as DNA: TGTGCCAGCAGTCCGCTGATTAGCGGGAGCCCGTCCTACAATGAGCAGTTCTTC. The chain carries TRBV28 and TRBJ2-1; 9 bases fit TRBD2. The CDR3 length is 18 residues. The V gene end was trimmed by 5 bases and the J gene end by 1 base; junction bases not matched to a gene: 12. Germline assignment: CDR1 MDHEN and CDR2 SYDVKM. Supplemented by reference TRBV28 and TRBJ2-1, the full variable domain reads DVKVTQSSRYLVKRTGEKVFLECVQDMDHENMFWYRQDPGLGLRLIYFSYDVKMKEKGDIPEGYSVSREKKERFSLILESASTNQTSMYLCASSPLISGSPSYNEQFFGPGTRLTVL.

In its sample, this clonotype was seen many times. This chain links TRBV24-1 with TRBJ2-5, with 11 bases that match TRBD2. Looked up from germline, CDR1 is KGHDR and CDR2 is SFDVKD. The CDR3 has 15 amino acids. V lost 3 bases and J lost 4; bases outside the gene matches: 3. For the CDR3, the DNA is TGTGCCACCAGTGATCCCGGGACTAGCGGAGAGACCCAGTACTTC. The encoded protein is CATSDPGTSGETQYF.

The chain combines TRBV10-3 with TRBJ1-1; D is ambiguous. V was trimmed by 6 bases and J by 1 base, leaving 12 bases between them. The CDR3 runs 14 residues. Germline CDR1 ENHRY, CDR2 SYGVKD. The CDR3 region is CAISEDGTNTEAFF. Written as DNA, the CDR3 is TGTGCCATCAGCGAAGACGGAACGAACACTGAAGCTTTCTTT.

CDR3 nucleotides: TGTGCCAGTAGTCCGCCCCGACAGACCACTGAAGCTTTCTTT. It translates to CASSPPRQTTEAFF. The gene calls are TRBV19 and TRBJ1-1; weak D call: TRBD1 (5 bases). The V gene lost 5 bases and the J gene lost 4 bases, with 14 bases spanning the gap. The CDR3 loop spans 14 amino acids. Germline V gives CDR1 LNHDA, CDR2 SQIVND (reference sequence).

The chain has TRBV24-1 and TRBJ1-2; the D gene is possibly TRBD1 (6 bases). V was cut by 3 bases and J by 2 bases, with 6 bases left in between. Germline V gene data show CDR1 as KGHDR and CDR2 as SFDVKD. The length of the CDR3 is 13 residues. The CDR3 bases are TGTGCCACCAGTGATACAGGGAACTATGGCTACACCTTC. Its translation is CATSDTGNYGYTF.